Below are 4 T cell receptor beta chains sequenced from a single sample in a study of blood T cell repertoires in COVID-19. Assay used: immunoSEQ multiplex PCR; TCRdb lists only in-frame clones, some missing. The sample lists some 100,000 clones, 80% to 90% occurring once. The sequenced material came from peripheral blood. The origin of the receptors is a man in his fifties with COVID-19, enrolled during active disease.

This clone was counted a single time. The genes are TRBV10-3 and TRBJ1-6; 7 bases match TRBD1. The CDR3 totals 13 residues. The germline gives CDR1 ENHRY, CDR2 SYGVKD. V lost 9 bases, J lost 11 bases, and 10 bases stayed unmatched. The CDR3 coding sequence is TGTGCCATAGGCTCCGCAGGGGGGACACCCCTCCACTTT. Its translation: CAIGSAGGTPLHF.

The CDR3 bases are TGTGCCAGCAGCGTAGCTGAGCTTGAGACCCAGTACTTC. Amino acids: CASSVAELETQYF. The rearrangement links TRBV9 to TRBJ2-5, with D uncertain. The CDR3 covers 13 residues. V lost 0 bases and J lost 5, with 8 bases in between. The germline gives CDR1 SGDLS, CDR2 YYNGEE.

The gene calls are TRBV12-3 or TRBV12-4 and TRBJ1-2; no reliable D call. The V end lost 5 bases, the J end lost 2 bases, and 9 bases lay between the germline ends. This CDR3 has 13 residues. As DNA, the CDR3 is TGTGCCAGCAGTCTCTCCAGGAACTATGGCTACACCTTC. It is translated as CASSLSRNYGYTF.

The rearrangement uses TRBV6-5 and TRBJ1-1; D might be TRBD1 (5 bases). The CDR3 loop spans 14 amino acids. In germline, CDR1 is MNHEY, CDR2 SVGAGI. The ends were cut back, 2 bases at V and 1 base at J, with 8 bases in the middle. The CDR3 spells CASSYVGGNTEAFF. CDR3 in DNA: TGTGCCAGCAGTTACGTGGGGGGGAACACTGAAGCTTTCTTT.